Listed below are T cell receptor beta chains from one sample, sequenced in a study of blood T cell repertoires in COVID-19. Data came from immunoSEQ multiplex PCR; TCRdb stores just in-frame clones and leaves some out. The data hold around 700,000 clones, with approximately 90% observed a single time. Material: peripheral blood. The source is a young woman with acute or convalescent COVID-19. The CDR3 runs from the conserved cysteine through the conserved F or W. A D gene is named only where the DNA matches it firmly. Size values are once, few and many counts, or a class for expanded clones, and some rows have none.

D gene: TRBD1; J gene: TRBJ2-2; clone size: -; V gene: TRBV7-8; CDR3 DNA: TGTGCCAGCAGCGGAGAAGGGACAGCGAACACCGGGGAGCTGTTTTTT; CDR3 protein: CASSGEGTANTGELFF
D gene: TRBD2; J gene: TRBJ2-3; clone size: -; V gene: TRBV11-2; CDR3 DNA: TGTGCCAGCAGCTTCTGGATTAGCGGGGGGGACACAGATACGCAGTATTTT; CDR3 protein: CASSFWISGGDTDTQYF
D gene: -; J gene: TRBJ1-3; clone size: -; V gene: TRBV19; CDR3 DNA: TGTGCCAGTAAGGTCGACAGATTCGAAGGAAACACCATATATTTT; CDR3 protein: CASKVDRFEGNTIYF
D gene: TRBD1; J gene: TRBJ1-1; clone size: -; V gene: TRBV19; CDR3 DNA: TGTGCCAGTGCTTGGGACAGGGTCACTGAAGCTTTCTTT; CDR3 protein: CASAWDRVTEAFF
D gene: -; J gene: TRBJ1-5; clone size: -; V gene: TRBV7-2; CDR3 DNA: TGTGCCAGCAGCCTACTGACCGGGGATTATAGCAATCAGCCCCAGCATTTT; CDR3 protein: CASSLLTGDYSNQPQHF
D gene: -; J gene: TRBJ1-5; clone size: -; V gene: TRBV2; CDR3 DNA: TGTGCCAGCAGTGAGGAGCAAGATCAGCCCCAGCATTTT; CDR3 protein: CASSEEQDQPQHF
D gene: TRBD1; J gene: TRBJ1-5; clone size: -; V gene: TRBV6-4; CDR3 DNA: TGTGCCAGCAGTTCAGGACAGGGGGTCTATAGCAATCAGCCCCAGCATTTT; CDR3 protein: CASSSGQGVYSNQPQHF
D gene: TRBD1; J gene: TRBJ1-2; clone size: -; V gene: TRBV6-6; CDR3 DNA: TGTGCCAGCAGACACGGACAGGGCTGGGGCTACACCTTC; CDR3 protein: CASRHGQGWGYTF
D gene: TRBD1; J gene: TRBJ1-4; clone size: -; V gene: TRBV5-1; CDR3 DNA: TGCGCCAGCAGTTCACTCGGGACAGGGGGCAAACTGTTTTTT; CDR3 protein: CASSSLGTGGKLFF
D gene: -; J gene: TRBJ1-2; clone size: once; V gene: TRBV6-5; CDR3 DNA: TGTGCCAGCAGCCAAAACTATGGCTACACCTTC; CDR3 protein: CASSQNYGYTF
D gene: -; J gene: TRBJ1-1; clone size: -; V gene: TRBV6-1; CDR3 DNA: TGTGCCAGCAGTGAAGAGACAGTCGCCACTGAAGCTTTCTTT; CDR3 protein: CASSEETVATEAFF
D gene: -; J gene: TRBJ1-2; clone size: -; V gene: TRBV6-5; CDR3 DNA: TGTGCCAGCAGCTCCGAAACAGGGTCTGGTGGCTACACCTTC; CDR3 protein: CASSSETGSGGYTF
D gene: -; J gene: TRBJ1-4; clone size: -; V gene: TRBV5-1; CDR3 DNA: TGCGCCAGCAGCTTCCGGTCGAGGCAGCTTAATGAAAAACTGTTTTTT; CDR3 protein: CASSFRSRQLNEKLFF
D gene: -; J gene: TRBJ1-1; clone size: -; V gene: TRBV9; CDR3 DNA: TGTGCCAGCAGCCCCACTGGGGGGGAAGCTTTCTTT; CDR3 protein: CASSPTGGEAFF
D gene: -; J gene: TRBJ1-2; clone size: -; V gene: TRBV5-6; CDR3 DNA: TGTGCCAGCAGCTCCCGGACACGACGGGTAAACTATGGCTACACCTTC; CDR3 protein: CASSSRTRRVNYGYTF
D gene: -; J gene: TRBJ1-1; clone size: -; V gene: TRBV19; CDR3 DNA: TGTCGAACTCGGAACACTGAAGCTTTCTTT; CDR3 protein: CRTRNTEAFF
D gene: -; J gene: TRBJ1-1; clone size: -; V gene: TRBV4-2; CDR3 DNA: TGTGCCAGCAGCCAGCAAATGGGGGGGACTGAAGCTTTCTTT; CDR3 protein: CASSQQMGGTEAFF
D gene: -; J gene: TRBJ1-2; clone size: -; V gene: TRBV7-2; CDR3 DNA: TGTGCCAGCAGCCAGACAGGTATCTCCTATGGCTACACCTTC; CDR3 protein: CASSQTGISYGYTF
D gene: TRBD1; J gene: TRBJ1-2; clone size: -; V gene: TRBV6-2/TRBV6-3; CDR3 DNA: TGTGCCAGCAGTTACTCGGGACAGGGTTATGGCTACACCTTC; CDR3 protein: CASSYSGQGYGYTF
D gene: TRBD1; J gene: TRBJ1-2; clone size: -; V gene: TRBV29-1; CDR3 DNA: TGCAGCGTCAACAAAAACAGGGGGGGTAACTATGGCTACACCTTC; CDR3 protein: CSVNKNRGGNYGYTF
D gene: -; J gene: TRBJ1-2; clone size: -; V gene: TRBV5-6; CDR3 DNA: TGTGCCAGCAGCTACAGGGTCCCCAAAGGCACCTTC; CDR3 protein: CASSYRVPKGTF
D gene: TRBD1; J gene: TRBJ1-3; clone size: -; V gene: TRBV5-1; CDR3 DNA: TGCGCCAGCAGCTCCTCAGGGGGCTCCGGAAACACCATATATTTT; CDR3 protein: CASSSSGGSGNTIYF
D gene: -; J gene: TRBJ2-2; clone size: -; V gene: TRBV29-1; CDR3 DNA: TGCAGCGTTGAGACATATGCCGGGGAGCTGTTTTTT; CDR3 protein: CSVETYAGELFF
D gene: TRBD1; J gene: TRBJ2-5; clone size: -; V gene: TRBV7-3; CDR3 DNA: TGTGCCAGCAGCTGGGGAACAGGGGGCCCGATGGAGACCCAGTACTTC; CDR3 protein: CASSWGTGGPMETQYF
D gene: -; J gene: TRBJ2-4; clone size: -; V gene: TRBV9; CDR3 DNA: TGTGCCAGCAGCCCCCGACACCAAAACATTCAGTACTTC; CDR3 protein: CASSPRHQNIQYF
D gene: -; J gene: TRBJ1-6; clone size: -; V gene: TRBV6-2/TRBV6-3; CDR3 DNA: TGTGCCAGCAGTTACTCTAAGAGTACCACCCGGAATTCACCCCTCCACTTT; CDR3 protein: CASSYSKSTTRNSPLHF
D gene: -; J gene: TRBJ1-2; clone size: -; V gene: TRBV4-1; CDR3 DNA: TGCGCCAGCAGCCAAAATCCCGTTTATGGCTACACCTTC; CDR3 protein: CASSQNPVYGYTF
D gene: -; J gene: TRBJ1-1; clone size: -; V gene: TRBV29-1; CDR3 DNA: TGCAGCGTAACAGGGTTACGGACTGAAGCTTTCTTT; CDR3 protein: CSVTGLRTEAFF
D gene: TRBD1; J gene: TRBJ2-7; clone size: once; V gene: TRBV12-5; CDR3 DNA: TGTGCTAGTGGGACAGGGGGCGCGGACGAGCAGTACTTC; CDR3 protein: CASGTGGADEQYF
D gene: TRBD1; J gene: TRBJ2-7; clone size: -; V gene: TRBV6-2/TRBV6-3; CDR3 DNA: TGTGCCAGCAGTCAACGACCGGGACAGACCTACGAGCAGTACTTC; CDR3 protein: CASSQRPGQTYEQYF
D gene: -; J gene: TRBJ2-1; clone size: -; V gene: TRBV27; CDR3 DNA: TGTGCCACCACGGGTGAGAATGAGCAGTTCTTC; CDR3 protein: CATTGENEQFF
D gene: -; J gene: TRBJ1-2; clone size: -; V gene: TRBV7-2; CDR3 DNA: TGTGCCAGCAGCTTACGGGGGAGCCACCCCCCCGACTTC; CDR3 protein: CASSLRGSHPPDF
D gene: -; J gene: TRBJ1-2; clone size: -; V gene: TRBV9; CDR3 DNA: TGTGCCAGCAGCGTCCGCACGAGTTATGGCTACACCTTC; CDR3 protein: CASSVRTSYGYTF
D gene: TRBD2; J gene: TRBJ2-7; clone size: few; V gene: TRBV7-2; CDR3 DNA: TGTGCCAGCAGTCTACCGGGACTAGCGGGGAGAAGCTCCTACGAGCAGTACTTC; CDR3 protein: CASSLPGLAGRSSYEQYF
D gene: TRBD2; J gene: TRBJ2-3; clone size: -; V gene: TRBV5-4; CDR3 DNA: TGTGCCAGCAGCTTTGGACTAGCGGACACAGATACGCAGTATTTT; CDR3 protein: CASSFGLADTDTQYF